These 24 T cell receptor beta chains share one sample of origin, sequenced in a study of prognosis after radiotherapy for stage I lung cancer. Template was genomic DNA; TCR beta CDR3 amplified in two multiplex PCR rounds. The authors ran first-round PCR with primers specific to each TRBV and TRBJ gene. MiXCR, applied by TCRdb to the multiplex PCR reads, yields one record per CDR3 protein. The sample lists 27,000 or so distinct CDR3 sequences, roughly 40% occurring once. The sequenced sample was PBMCs, obtained before or after stereotactic body radiation therapy (not recorded which). Source of these receptors: a donor aged 50 or older with non-small cell lung cancer.

This clonotype has ten or more counts. V usage is TRBV5-1 and J usage is TRBJ2-1; TRBD2 matches at 7 bases. The CDR3 is 14 residues long. CDR1 is SGHRS, CDR2 YFSETQ, per germline. V lost 4 bases, J lost 5 bases, and 6 bases stayed unmatched. The CDR3 sequence is CASSVGLMDNEQFF. The CDR3 DNA follows: TGCGCCAGCAGCGTGGGACTAATGGACAATGAGCAGTTCTTC.

This clonotype has a count of ten or more. The CDR3 sequence: CATQSGDSFYYEQYF. Here the CDR3 DNA reads TGTGCCACCCAGTCGGGAGACAGCTTCTACTACGAGCAGTACTTC. J is TRBJ2-7 and V is TRBV6-1; a weak D match, TRBD2 (6 bases). CDR1 is MNHNS, CDR2 SASEGT, per germline. The ends were cut back, 10 bases at V and 3 bases at J, with 22 bases in the middle. The CDR3 consists of 15 residues.

This clonotype is categorized as medium-sized (0.01 to 0.1%). This chain links TRBV27 with TRBJ1-2; TRBD1 might be the D (6 bases). The germline CDR1 and CDR2 sequences are MNHEY and SMNVEV (reference sequence). The CDR3 runs to 15 residues. The V end was cut by 0 bases, the J end by 2 bases, with 10 bases between. CDR3 in amino acids: CASSLSFGQNYGYTF. Here the CDR3 DNA reads TGTGCCAGCAGTTTATCCTTCGGACAGAACTATGGCTACACCTTC.

On this clonotype: A read error is possible here, since a much larger clone lies one base away. The V and J genes are TRBV20-1 and TRBJ2-7; D gene unclear. The CDR3 spans 11 residues. Trimming left V 2 bases short and J 5 bases short, with 7 bases between. Per the germline V gene, CDR1 is DFQATT and CDR2 is SNEGSKA (reference sequence). The CDR3 loop is CSARSGHEQYF. In DNA form, the CDR3 reads TGCAGTGCTAGATCTGGTCACGAGCAGTACTTC.

This clonotype was recorded many times. The chain links TRBV7-3 to TRBJ2-2; D ambiguous. Between the trimmed V and J ends, which lost 4 bases and 7 bases, there was a span of 4 bases. This CDR3 region has 11 residues. Per germline, CDR1 SGHTA and CDR2 FQGTGA. The CDR3 coding sequence is TGTGCCAGCAGCTCCGGCGGGGAGCTGTTTTTT. This sequence encodes CASSSGGELFF.

In the case of this clonotype: Since a far larger clone is one base different, this is likely a read error. The rearrangement joins TRBV19 to TRBJ1-6, with D possibly TRBD1 on 5 matching bases. CDR3 length: 12 residues. Germline V gene lookup returns CDR1 LNHDA and CDR2 SQIVND (reference sequence). The CDR3 region is CASSGANSPLNF. CDR3 coding DNA: TGTGCCAGCAGCGGGGCCAATTCACCCCTCAACTTT.

This clonotype was detected many times. This chain uses TRBV7-2 with TRBJ2-3; D is possibly TRBD2 (5 bases). CDR1 SGHTA and CDR2 FQGNSA come from the germline V gene. The CDR3 consists of 15 residues. Trimming shortened V by 6 bases and J by 6 bases, and 19 bases separated the two germline ends. The CDR3 sequence: CASSLSGFPRDTQYF. In DNA, the CDR3 is TGTGCCAGCAGTTTAAGCGGTTTCCCGAGGGATACGCAGTATTTT.

At least ten counts were recorded for this clonotype. The J gene is TRBJ1-2, the V gene TRBV6-5; D gene ambiguous. Trimming cost V 0 bases and J 1 base, with 12 bases left between them. CDR3 length: 16 amino acids. Germline V lookup: CDR1 MNHEY, CDR2 SVGAGI. CDR3: CASSYSWPRLNYGYTF. For the CDR3, the DNA is TGTGCCAGCAGTTACTCTTGGCCCCGACTTAACTATGGCTACACCTTC.

Points on this clonotype: This could be a read error, since a much larger clone is one nucleotide away. The rearrangement joins TRBV20-1 to TRBJ2-5; 7 bases map to TRBD2. This CDR3 has 13 residues. Per germline, CDR1 DFQATT and CDR2 SNEGSKA (reference sequence). V lost 3 bases, J lost 5 bases, and 6 bases stayed unmatched. The CDR3 DNA reads as TGCAGTGCTAGTAGCGGGTGGCCGGAGACCCAGTACTTC. It specifies CSASSGWPETQYF.

This clonotype was seen repeatedly, ten times or more. The chain combines TRBV4-1 with TRBJ1-3; D call uncertain. The CDR3 has 18 amino acids. Germline loops: CDR1 MGHRA, CDR2 YSYEKL. The V end was cut by 0 bases, the J end by 0 bases, with 15 bases between. CDR3 in amino acids: CASSQDLRRVLSGNTIYF. The CDR3 DNA reads as TGCGCCAGCAGCCAAGATTTACGGAGGGTTCTCTCTGGAAACACCATATATTTT.

This clonotype was counted ten times or more. The gene calls are TRBV7-3 and TRBJ2-7; D not resolved. Per the germline V gene, CDR1 is SGHTA and CDR2 is FQGTGA. V was trimmed by 5 bases and J by 3 bases, leaving 17 bases between them. The CDR3 contains 15 residues. The chain's CDR3 is CASSPHGEPVYEQYF. CDR3 in DNA: TGTGCCAGCAGCCCACATGGGGAACCGGTCTACGAGCAGTACTTC.

This chain joins TRBV7-9 and TRBJ2-5; no definite D call. Germline V CDR1 and CDR2: SEHNR, FQNEAQ (reference sequence). The ends were cut back, 2 bases at V and 12 bases at J, with 1 base in the middle. The CDR3 has 8 amino acids. The DNA for the CDR3 is TGTGCCAGCAGCTTAAAGTACTTC. Its protein product is CASSLKYF. The full variable domain, with the rest looked up from reference TRBV7-9 and TRBJ2-5, is DTGVSQNPRHKITKRGQNVTFRCDPISEHNRLYWYRQTLGQGPEFLTYFQNEAQLEKSRLLSDRFSAERPKGSFSTLEIQRTEQGDSAMYLCASSLKYFGPGTRLLVL.

With regard to this clonotype: This is likely an artifact of a read error, given a far larger clone one base away. In DNA form, the CDR3 reads TGTGGCAGCAAAACAGGAGGCACAGATACGCAGTATTTT. Translated, it gives CGSKTGGTDTQYF. This rearrangement joins TRBV6-8 to TRBJ2-3; TRBD1 is a possible D gene (5 bases). This CDR3 is 13 amino acids long. Germline-derived CDR1 and CDR2 are MNHGY and SAAAGT.

This clonotype was picked up many times. The V and J genes are TRBV7-9 and TRBJ2-3; maybe TRBD2 (5 bases). Trimming took off 10 bases at V and 9 bases at J, with 20 bases between the two ends. This CDR3 has 13 residues. Per the germline V gene, CDR1 is SEHNR and CDR2 is FQNEAQ (reference sequence). The CDR3 spells CATERKAETTQYF. The CDR3 coding sequence is TGTGCCACTGAGCGTAAAGCGGAGACAACGCAGTATTTT.

This chain links TRBV30 with TRBJ1-2, with D unresolved. This CDR3 has 11 residues. In germline, CDR1 is GTSNPN, CDR2 SVGIG (reference sequence). Trimming shortened V by 0 bases and J by 12 bases, and 11 bases separated the two germline ends. Here the CDR3 DNA reads TGTGCCTGGAGTGTACTCGTGTGGAACACCTTC. This codes for CAWSVLVWNTF.

The table lists this clonotype with a count of one. A far larger clone is just one base off, so this is likely a read error. The CDR3 reads CASSMGRTDTEYF. The CDR3 nucleotides read TGTGCCAGTAGTATGGGGAGGACAGATACGGAGTATTTT. This chain joins TRBV4-2 and TRBJ2-3; TRBD1 or TRBD2 may be the D gene (6 bases each). From germline, CDR1 is LGHNA and CDR2 YNFKEQ. This CDR3 region has 13 residues.

A remark on this clonotype: This sequence may be a read error, since a much larger clone differs from it by one base. The chain uses TRBV6-2 or TRBV6-3 and TRBJ2-5; TRBD2 aligns across 16 bases. This CDR3 is 16 amino acids long. Germline V gene lookup returns CDR1 MNHEY and CDR2 SVGEGT. The CDR3 DNA is TGTGCCAGCAGTGACGGGACTAGCGGGAGGGGAGAGACCCAGCACTTC. This encodes CASSDGTSGRGETQHF.

This clonotype has at least ten counts. The V call is TRBV25-1, the J call TRBJ1-6, with no clear D. V shed 2 bases and J shed 7 bases, with 12 bases lying between them. CDR3 length equals 15 residues. The germline V gene encodes CDR1 MGHDK and CDR2 SYGVNS. CDR3 in amino acids: CASSEGILGNSPLHF. In DNA form, the CDR3 reads TGTGCCAGCAGTGAAGGGATTTTAGGGAATTCACCCCTCCACTTT.

The rearrangement links TRBV6-1 to TRBJ1-2; no clear D. The CDR3 consists of 16 residues. Deletions cut 3 bases from V and 7 bases from J, with 21 bases between. In germline, CDR1 is MNHNS, CDR2 SASEGT. CDR3 in amino acids: CASSDHQSVRSAGYTF. The CDR3 region has the DNA TGTGCCAGCAGTGACCACCAGAGCGTGCGGTCGGCTGGCTACACCTTC.

The sample holds a few counts of this clonotype. The rearrangement joins TRBV27 to TRBJ2-3; 7 nucleotides match TRBD1. V trimming: 5 bases; J trimming: 0 bases; junction bases outside the gene matches: 8. Germline V gene lookup returns CDR1 MNHEY and CDR2 SMNVEV (reference sequence). CDR3 length: 16 amino acids. The chain's CDR3 is CASSQTTGLSTDTQYF. DNA for the CDR3: TGTGCCAGCAGTCAAACGACAGGGTTGAGCACAGATACGCAGTATTTT.

CDR3 DNA: TGTGCCAGCAGCACCGGTCGGGGGACAGGGGCGTTGGCAGATACGCAGTATTTT. Amino acid sequence: CASSTGRGTGALADTQYF. The chain links TRBV7-9 to TRBJ2-3, with TRBD1 matching 10 bases. The CDR3 spans 18 residues. V gave up 5 bases and J gave up 4 bases; unmatched junction bases: 15. In germline, CDR1 is SEHNR, CDR2 FQNEAQ (reference sequence).

This clonotype was seen at least ten times. The chain links TRBV30 to TRBJ2-1; TRBD1 matches at 7 bases. This CDR3 is built from 13 residues. Per germline, CDR1 GTSNPN and CDR2 SVGIG (reference sequence). J lost 7 bases, V lost 3 bases, and 6 bases had no gene match. CDR3 nucleotides: TGTGCCTGGAGAGGGGGCACGGGAAATGAGCAGTTCTTC. It codes for CAWRGGTGNEQFF.

This clonotype was observed at least ten times. A much larger clone differs from this one at a single base, so this may be a read error. Without the conserved terminal phenylalanine or tryptophan, this CDR3 likely stems from a read error. The chain recombines TRBV6-5 with TRBJ2-1; 12 bases line up with TRBD1. The CDR3 contains 14 residues. Trimming removed 8 bases from V and 8 bases from J; junction bases left unmatched: 7. CDR1 is MNHEY and CDR2 is SVGAGI in the germline V gene. The CDR3 protein is CASSRDRGRDEQFL. DNA of the CDR3: TGTGCCAGCTCTCGGGACAGGGGGCGGGATGAGCAGTTCCTC.

The chain carries TRBV12-3 or TRBV12-4 and TRBJ2-1; D not certain. The CDR3 runs 11 residues. V gave up 1 base and J gave up 5 bases, with 0 bases separating them. The CDR3 region has the DNA TGTGCCAGCAGTTTAGACAATGAGCAGTTCTTC. Translation gives CASSLDNEQFF.